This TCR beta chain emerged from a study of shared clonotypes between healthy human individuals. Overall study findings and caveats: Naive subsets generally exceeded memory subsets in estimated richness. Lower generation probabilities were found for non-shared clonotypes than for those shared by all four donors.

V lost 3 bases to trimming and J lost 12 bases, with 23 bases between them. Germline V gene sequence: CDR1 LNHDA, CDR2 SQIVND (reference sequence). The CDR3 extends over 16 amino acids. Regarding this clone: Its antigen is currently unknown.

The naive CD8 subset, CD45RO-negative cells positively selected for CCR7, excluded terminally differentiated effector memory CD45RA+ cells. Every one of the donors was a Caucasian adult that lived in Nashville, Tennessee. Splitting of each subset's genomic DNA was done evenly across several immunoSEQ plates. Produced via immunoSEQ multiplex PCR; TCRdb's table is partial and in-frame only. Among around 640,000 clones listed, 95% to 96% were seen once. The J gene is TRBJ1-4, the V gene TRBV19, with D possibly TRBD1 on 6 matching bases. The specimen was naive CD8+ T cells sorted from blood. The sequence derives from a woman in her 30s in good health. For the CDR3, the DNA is TGTGCCAGTAGTATCTCAACGACAGGATTAATGATGGAACTGTTTTTT. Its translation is CASSISTTGLMMELFF.